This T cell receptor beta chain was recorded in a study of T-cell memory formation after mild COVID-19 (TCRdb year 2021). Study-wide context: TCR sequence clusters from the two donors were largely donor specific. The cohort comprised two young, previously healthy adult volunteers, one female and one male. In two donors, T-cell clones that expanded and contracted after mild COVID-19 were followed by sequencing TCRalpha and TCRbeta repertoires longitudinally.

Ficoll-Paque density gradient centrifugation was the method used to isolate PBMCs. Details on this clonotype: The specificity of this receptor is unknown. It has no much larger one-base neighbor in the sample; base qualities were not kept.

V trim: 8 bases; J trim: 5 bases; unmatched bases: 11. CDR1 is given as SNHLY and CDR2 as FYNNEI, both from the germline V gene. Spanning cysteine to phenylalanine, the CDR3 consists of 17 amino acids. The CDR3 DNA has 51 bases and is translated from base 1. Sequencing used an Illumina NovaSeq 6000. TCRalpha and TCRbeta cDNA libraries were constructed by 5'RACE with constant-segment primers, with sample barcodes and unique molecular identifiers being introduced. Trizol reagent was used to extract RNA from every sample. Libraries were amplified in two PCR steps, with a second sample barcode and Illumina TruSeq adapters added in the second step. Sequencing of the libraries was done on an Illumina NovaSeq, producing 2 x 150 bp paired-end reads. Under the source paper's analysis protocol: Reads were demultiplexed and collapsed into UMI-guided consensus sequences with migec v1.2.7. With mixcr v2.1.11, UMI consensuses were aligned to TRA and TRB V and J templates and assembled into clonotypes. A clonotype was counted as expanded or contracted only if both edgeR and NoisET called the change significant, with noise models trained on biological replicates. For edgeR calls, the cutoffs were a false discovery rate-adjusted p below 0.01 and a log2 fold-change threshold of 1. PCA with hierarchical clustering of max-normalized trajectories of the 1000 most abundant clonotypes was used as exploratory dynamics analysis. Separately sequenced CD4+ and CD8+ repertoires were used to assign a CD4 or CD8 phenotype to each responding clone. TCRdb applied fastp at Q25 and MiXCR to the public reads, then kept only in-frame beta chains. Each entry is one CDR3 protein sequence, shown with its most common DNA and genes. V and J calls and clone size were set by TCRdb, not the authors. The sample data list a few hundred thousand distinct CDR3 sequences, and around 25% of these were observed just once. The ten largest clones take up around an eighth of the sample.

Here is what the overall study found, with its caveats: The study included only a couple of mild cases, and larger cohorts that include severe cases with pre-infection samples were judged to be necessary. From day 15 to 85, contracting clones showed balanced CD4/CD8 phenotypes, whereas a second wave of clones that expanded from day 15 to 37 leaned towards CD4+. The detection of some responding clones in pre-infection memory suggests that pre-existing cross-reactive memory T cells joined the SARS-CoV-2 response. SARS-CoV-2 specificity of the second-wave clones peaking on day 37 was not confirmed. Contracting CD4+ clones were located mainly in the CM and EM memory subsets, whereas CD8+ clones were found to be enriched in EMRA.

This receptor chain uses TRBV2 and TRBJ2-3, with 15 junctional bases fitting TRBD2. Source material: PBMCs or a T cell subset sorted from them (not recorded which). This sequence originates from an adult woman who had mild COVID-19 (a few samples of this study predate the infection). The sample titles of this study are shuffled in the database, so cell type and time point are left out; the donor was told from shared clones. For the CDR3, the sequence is CASRRTSGGAGGDTQYF. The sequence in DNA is TGTGCCAGCCGTCGGACTAGCGGGGGGGCCGGGGGAGATACGCAGTATTTT.